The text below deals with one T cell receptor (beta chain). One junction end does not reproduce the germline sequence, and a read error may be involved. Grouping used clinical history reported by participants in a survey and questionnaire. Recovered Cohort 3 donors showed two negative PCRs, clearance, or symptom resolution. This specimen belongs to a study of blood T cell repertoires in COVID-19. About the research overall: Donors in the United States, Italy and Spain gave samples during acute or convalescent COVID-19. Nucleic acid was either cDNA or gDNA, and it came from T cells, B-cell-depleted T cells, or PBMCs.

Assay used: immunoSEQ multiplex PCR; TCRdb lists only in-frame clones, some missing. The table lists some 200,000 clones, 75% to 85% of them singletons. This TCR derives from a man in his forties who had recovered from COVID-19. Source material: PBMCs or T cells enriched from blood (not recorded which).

CDR3 bases: TGTGCCAGCAGCCAAGGACCGAGCGGGGGGGCGGGAACAATGGACTTC. The encoded protein is CASSQGPSGGAGTMDF. The chain is built from TRBV3-1 (or the pseudogene TRBV3-2) and TRBJ2-7, with 10 bases that match TRBD2. The CDR3 spans 16 residues. Germline-derived CDR1 and CDR2 are LGHDT and YNNKEL (reference sequence).